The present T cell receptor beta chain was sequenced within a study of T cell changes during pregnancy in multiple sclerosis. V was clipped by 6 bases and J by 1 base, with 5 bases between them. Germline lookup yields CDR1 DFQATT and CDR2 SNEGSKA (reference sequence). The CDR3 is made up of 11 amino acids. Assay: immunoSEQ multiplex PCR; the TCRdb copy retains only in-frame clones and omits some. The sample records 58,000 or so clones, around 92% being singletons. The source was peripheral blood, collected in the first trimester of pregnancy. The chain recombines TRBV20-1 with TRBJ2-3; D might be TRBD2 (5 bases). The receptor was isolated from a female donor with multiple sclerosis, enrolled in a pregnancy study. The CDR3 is CSARGTDTQYF. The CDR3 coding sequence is TGCAGTGCGAGGGGCACAGATACGCAGTATTTT.